Shown below are 14 T cell receptor beta chains from a single sample sequenced in a study of T cell responses to AZD1222 COVID-19 vaccine. Method: immunoSEQ multiplex PCR; TCRdb's copy keeps in-frame clones and lacks some. The sample has 100,000 to 150,000 clones; around nine tenths are singletons. Sequences were derived from peripheral blood, sampled on day 0 of AZD1222 vaccination. These receptors all stem from an adult in good health.

The V and J genes are TRBV4-2 and TRBJ1-4; weak D call: TRBD1 (5 bases). V was shortened by 0 bases and J by 0 bases, with 17 bases between the two germline ends. The CDR3 sequence is 19 residues long. The V gene's germline CDR1 is LGHNA and CDR2 YNFKEQ. The CDR3 sequence: CASSQDRGRTTSTNEKLFF. The CDR3 DNA sequence: TGTGCCAGCAGCCAAGATAGGGGCAGGACAACCTCAACTAATGAAAAACTGTTTTTT.

This chain joins TRBV7-2 and TRBJ2-7; 8 bases are shared with TRBD1. This CDR3 contains 16 residues. CDR1 and CDR2 (germline): SGHTA, FQGNSA. V trimming: 1 base; J trimming: 2 bases; junction bases outside the gene matches: 7. The chain's CDR3 is CASSLDAGGSPYEQYF. CDR3 in DNA: TGTGCCAGCAGCTTAGATGCAGGGGGCTCACCCTACGAGCAGTACTTC. The whole variable domain, filled in from reference TRBV7-2 and TRBJ2-7, reads GAGVSQSPSNKVTEKGKDVELRCDPISGHTALYWYRQSLGQGLEFLIYFQGNSAPDKSGLPSDRFSAERTGGSVSTLTIQRTQQEDSAVYLCASSLDAGGSPYEQYFGPGTRLTVT.

V usage is TRBV20-1 and J usage is TRBJ1-1; no firm D call. From germline, CDR1 is DFQATT and CDR2 SNEGSKA (reference sequence). Trimming took off 5 bases at V and 1 base at J, with 2 bases between the two ends. The CDR3 contains 10 residues. The CDR3 bases are TGCAGTGCTTCGAACACTGAAGCTTTCTTT. Its protein is CSASNTEAFF.

The V call is TRBV30, the J call TRBJ1-4; no clear D gene. The germline CDR1 and CDR2 sequences are GTSNPN and SVGIG (reference sequence). V was shortened by 3 bases and J by 6 bases, with 8 bases between the two germline ends. The CDR3 length is 12 residues. CDR3 nucleotides: TGTGCCTGGAGACCCGGGTATGAAAAACTGTTTTTT. Amino acids: CAWRPGYEKLFF.

J is TRBJ1-2 and V is TRBV6-5, with 9 bases matching TRBD1. V shed 2 bases and J 2 bases; nucleotides not matched to a gene: 6. This CDR3 has 16 residues. The germline CDR1 and CDR2 sequences are MNHEY and SVGAGI. Here the CDR3 DNA reads TGTGCCAGCAGTTACCACTCGGGACAGGGAAACTATGGCTACACCTTC. It specifies CASSYHSGQGNYGYTF.

The gene calls are TRBV6-2 or TRBV6-3 and TRBJ2-7, with no clear D. The length of the CDR3 is 14 residues. Germline V gene sequence: CDR1 MNHEY, CDR2 SVGEGT. The ends were cut back, 5 bases at V and 1 base at J, with 12 bases in the middle. The CDR3 protein is CASSPSLGSYEQYF. In DNA form, the CDR3 reads TGTGCCAGCAGTCCCAGCCTCGGTTCCTACGAGCAGTACTTC.

The rearrangement links TRBV3-1 (or the pseudogene TRBV3-2) to TRBJ1-2, with D maybe TRBD1 (6 bases). V lost 4 bases to trimming and J lost 2 bases, with 11 bases between them. The CDR3 totals 14 residues. Germline assignment: CDR1 LGHDT and CDR2 YNNKEL (reference sequence). The CDR3, as DNA: TGTGCCAGCAGCCGGGGGGCCGCCAACTATGGCTACACCTTC. Protein product: CASSRGAANYGYTF.

The chain uses TRBV29-1 and TRBJ2-7; a possible D gene is TRBD2 (5 bases). CDR1 and CDR2 from the germline V gene are SQVTM and ANQGSEA. The CDR3 is 13 residues long. V dropped 5 bases and J dropped 2 bases, with 13 bases sitting between them. CDR3 nucleotide sequence: TGCAGCGTTTTAAGGAGAGGGCCCTACGAGCAGTACTTC. Translation: CSVLRRGPYEQYF.

This rearrangement joins TRBV7-9 to TRBJ2-2, with TRBD1 as a possible D gene (5 bases). CDR1 and CDR2 from the germline V gene are SEHNR and FQNEAQ (reference sequence). Trimming removed 1 base from V and 3 bases from J, with 9 bases in between. This CDR3 comprises 15 residues. The CDR3 coding sequence is TGTGCCAGCAGCTTAGGGTTAGGGGACACCGGGGAGCTGTTTTTT. Protein product: CASSLGLGDTGELFF.

This chain links TRBV7-9 with TRBJ2-7, with 9 bases fitting TRBD1. The J segment lost 8 bases and the V segment lost 4 bases, leaving 9 bases of the junction unmatched. This CDR3 is built from 14 residues. Germline V CDR1 and CDR2: SEHNR, FQNEAQ (reference sequence). The CDR3 spells CASSSGTGRLKQYF. Here the CDR3 DNA reads TGTGCCAGCAGCTCCGGGACAGGGCGCTTGAAGCAGTACTTC.

This clone showed up just a few times. The chain links TRBV9 to TRBJ2-7; TRBD1 is a possible D gene (7 bases). The length of the CDR3 is 14 residues. Germline CDR1 and CDR2: SGDLS and YYNGEE. V lost 4 bases, J lost 2 bases, and 13 bases lay in between. DNA for the CDR3: TGTGCCAGCAGCCCCCGGGGGACAGCCTACGAGCAGTACTTC. Residues: CASSPRGTAYEQYF.

The chain recombines TRBV5-1 with TRBJ2-1; no firm D call. The V gene's germline CDR1 is SGHRS and CDR2 YFSETQ. The CDR3 loop spans 11 amino acids. Trimming left V 3 bases short and J 5 bases short, with 3 bases between. This CDR3 reads CASSSDNEQFF. CDR3 sequence (DNA): TGCGCCAGCAGCTCTGACAATGAGCAGTTCTTC.

The rearrangement joins TRBV10-3 to TRBJ2-7, with 7 nucleotides matching TRBD1. The CDR3 has 15 residues. The V gene end was trimmed by 4 bases and the J gene end by 0 bases; junction bases not matched to a gene: 6. Germline CDR1 reads ENHRY; CDR2 reads SYGVKD. In DNA form, the CDR3 reads TGTGCCATCAGTGGCCGGGACAGCGACTCCTACGAGCAGTACTTC. Encoded protein: CAISGRDSDSYEQYF.

With respect to this clone: A junction end diverges from the germline sequence, so it may reflect a read error. CDR3 in amino acids: CASSLDPGQQAF. The CDR3 DNA reads as TGTGCCAGCAGCTTAGATCCGGGGCAACAAGCCTTC. The chain combines TRBV11-3 with TRBJ1-2; a possible D gene is TRBD1 (5 bases). Per the germline V gene, CDR1 is SGHNT and CDR2 is YENEEA. This CDR3 is built from 12 residues.